The present entry profiles one TCR beta chain with its context. The target of this receptor is not known. Nothing much larger sits one base from this clone, and base qualities are not available. Taken from cysteine to phenylalanine, the CDR3 has 16 residues. Only the CDR3 region is kept as DNA, spanning 48 bases read in frame from base 1. Trimming removed 2 bases from V and 6 bases from J; the gene matches leave 10 bases unexplained. CDR1 DFQATT and CDR2 SNEGSKA are derived from the germline V gene (reference sequence). This sample was taken from a study of patients and donors after allogeneic stem cell transplantation (dated by TCRdb to the early 2020s). The receptor library was made with RT-PCR. TCRdb names NextSeq 550 as the instrument used. TCRdb's own reprocessing of the public reads used fastp at Q25 and MiXCR and kept productive beta chains. Each entry is one CDR3 protein sequence, shown with its most common DNA and genes. For this sample the table gives about 110,000 distinct CDR3 sequences, of which 35% were detected only once. The ten biggest clones cover 27% of the sample.

The receptor's source is a human donor who was either an allogeneic HSCT recipient or a stem cell or donor lymphocyte infusion donor (not recorded which). It is not recorded whose cells these are; they may come from a transplant donor. Sequencing was performed on blood, either unsorted or a sorted T cell fraction (not recorded which). Recombination linked TRBV20-1 to TRBJ1-5; TRBD1 aligns with 10 central bases. The sequenced DNA: TGCAGTGCTAGACGATCGACAGGGGGCCAAGGTCAGCCCCAGCATTTT. Translated, it gives CSARRSTGGQGQPQHF.